This T cell receptor beta chain was identified during a study of identical twins. In this sample, this clonotype turned up a few times. Its cognate antigen is unknown. Study-wide results and limits: Twins' surplus sharing was weaker for beta out-of-frame sequences.

The CDR3 covers 15 residues. Trimming left V 0 bases short and J 7 bases short, with 16 bases between. Germline lookup yields CDR1 LGHNA and CDR2 YSLEER. Unique molecular identifiers were present on the cDNA, and a universal primer site came from template switching. TCRdb processed the 5' RACE reads anew with MiXCR; each CDR3 protein has one entry. This table holds approximately 260,000 distinct CDR3 sequences, about 9% found once. These data are also associated with another study on yellow fever vaccine responses in identical twins. According to that study: The authors reported partly convergent, partly personalized vaccine responses in identical twins.

The sequenced sample consisted of CD8+ T cells sorted from blood. This chain links TRBV4-3 with TRBJ2-7; D might be TRBD2 (5 bases). This receptor was identified in a young woman in good health. In DNA form, the CDR3 reads TGCGCCAGCAGCCAAGATCGCGCGAGGGCTGGGGAGCAGTACTTC. Translating gives CASSQDRARAGEQYF.